This T cell receptor beta chain was found in a study of chemoradiotherapy in HPV16-positive cancers. Study as a whole: Functional T-cell assays on a couple of HPV16-positive patients' cells defined candidate HPV-specific clones and common TCR motifs. General observations from the study: During treatment, candidate HPV-specific clones and E7-related motifs expanded in tumor. HPV-responsive T-cell expansion during chemoradiotherapy was linked to improved recurrence-free survival in HPV16-positive patients.

Of note for this clone: Its antigen is as yet unknown.

Repertoires were sampled repeatedly during chemoradiotherapy. V was pared by 7 bases and J by 0 bases, with 9 bases between. Per germline, CDR1 LNHDA and CDR2 SQIVND (reference sequence). The CDR3 spans 14 residues. Assay used: immunoSEQ multiplex PCR; TCRdb lists only in-frame clones, some missing. The sample has around 33,000 clones; around 83% are singletons. The genes are TRBV19 and TRBJ2-2; D remains unclear. The sequence was obtained from a human donor with HPV-associated anogenital cancer. The input for sequencing was blood, taken from a patient who underwent chemoradiotherapy. CDR3 sequence: CASTRTANTGELFF. DNA for the CDR3: TGTGCCAGTACCAGGACGGCGAACACCGGGGAGCTGTTTTTT.